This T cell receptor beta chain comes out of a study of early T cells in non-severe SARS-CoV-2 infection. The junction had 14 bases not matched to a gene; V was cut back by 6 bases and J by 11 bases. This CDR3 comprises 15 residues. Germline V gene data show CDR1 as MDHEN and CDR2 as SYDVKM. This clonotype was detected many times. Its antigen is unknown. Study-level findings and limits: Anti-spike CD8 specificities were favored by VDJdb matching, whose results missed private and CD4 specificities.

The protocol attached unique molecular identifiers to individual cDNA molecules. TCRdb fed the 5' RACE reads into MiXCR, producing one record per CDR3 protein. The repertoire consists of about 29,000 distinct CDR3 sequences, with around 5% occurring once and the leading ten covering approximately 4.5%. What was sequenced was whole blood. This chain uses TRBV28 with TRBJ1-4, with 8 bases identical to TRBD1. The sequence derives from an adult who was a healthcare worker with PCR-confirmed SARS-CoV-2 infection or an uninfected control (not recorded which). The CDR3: CASSTHGQGGGKLFF. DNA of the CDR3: TGTGCCAGCAGCACGCACGGACAGGGCGGCGGGAAACTGTTTTTT.